The table lists the clone carrying this TCR beta chain with a count of one. As yet, its antigen is unknown. This record comes from a study of T cell responses to AZD1222 COVID-19 vaccine. Study-wide results and limits: Spike was spanned by vaccine-associated CD4 TCRs, with dominance at 160-218 and 743-854.

The table came from immunoSEQ multiplex PCR; TCRdb's copy has only in-frame clones and leaves some out. The sample shows 90,000 to 150,000 clones, about 88% of them seen only once. Germline V gene lookup returns CDR1 SQVTM and CDR2 ANQGSEA. Trimming removed 4 bases at V and 1 base at J, with 7 bases between. The CDR3 covers 12 residues. The specimen comprised peripheral blood, sampled on day 0 of AZD1222 vaccination. The sequence derives from an adult in good health. The V gene is TRBV29-1, the J gene TRBJ2-5; D perhaps matches TRBD1 (5 bases). The CDR3 region has the DNA TGCAGCGTTGGACAGTTCCAAGAGACCCAGTACTTC. Protein product: CSVGQFQETQYF. Full variable domain (remainder filled in from reference TRBV29-1 and TRBJ2-5): SAVISQKPSRDICQRGTSLTIQCQVDSQVTMMFWYRQQPGQSLTLIATANQGSEATYESGFVIDKFPISRPNLTFSTLTVSNMSPEDSSIYLCSVGQFQETQYFGPGTRLLVL.